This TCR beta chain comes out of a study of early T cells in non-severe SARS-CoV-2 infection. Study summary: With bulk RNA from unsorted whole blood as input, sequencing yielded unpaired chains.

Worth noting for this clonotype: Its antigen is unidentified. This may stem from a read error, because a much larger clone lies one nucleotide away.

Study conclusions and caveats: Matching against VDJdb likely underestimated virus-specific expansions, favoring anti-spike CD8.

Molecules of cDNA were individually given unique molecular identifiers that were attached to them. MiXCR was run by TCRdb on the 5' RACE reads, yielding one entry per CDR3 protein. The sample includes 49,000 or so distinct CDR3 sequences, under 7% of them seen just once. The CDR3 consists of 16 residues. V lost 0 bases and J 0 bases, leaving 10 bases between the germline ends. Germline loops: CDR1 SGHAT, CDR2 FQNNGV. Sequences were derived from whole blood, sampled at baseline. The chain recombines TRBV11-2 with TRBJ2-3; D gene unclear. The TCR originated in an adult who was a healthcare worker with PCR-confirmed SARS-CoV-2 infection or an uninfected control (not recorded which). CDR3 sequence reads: CASSLDPVGSTDTQYF. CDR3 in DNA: TGTGCCAGCAGCTTAGATCCAGTGGGAAGCACAGATACGCAGTATTTT.